The 3 T cell receptor beta chains below were found in one sample sequenced in a study of blood T cells in healthy people across ages. A second roughly 6 to 11 cycle PCR used barcoded and J-beta primers. TCRdb recomputed calls from the 5' RACE reads with MiXCR, one row per CDR3 protein. Counted here are about 1,500,000 distinct CDR3 sequences, 28% occurring once; the ten biggest clones make up 7.7%. Sequences were obtained from blood. These receptors all come from a young woman in good health.

This chain joins TRBV6-5 and TRBJ2-2; 9 bases are a match to TRBD2. V was pared by 7 bases and J by 7 bases, with 13 bases of the junction left unmatched. The CDR3 contains 16 residues. Looked up from germline, CDR1 is MNHEY and CDR2 is SVGAGI. CDR3: CASTRRGGLGIGELFF. The DNA for the CDR3 is TGTGCCAGCACCAGGCGGGGGGGCCTTGGCATCGGGGAGCTGTTTTTT.

This clonotype was observed a handful of times. The chain carries TRBV6-1 and TRBJ2-7, with 8 bases lining up with TRBD1. CDR1 and CDR2 from the germline V gene are MNHNS and SASEGT. With V trimmed by 2 bases and J by 0 bases, 3 bases remained unmatched. This CDR3 spans 15 amino acids. The CDR3 nucleotides are TGTGCCAGCAGTGAAATGGACAGGGTCTCCTACGAGCAGTACTTC. Its protein is CASSEMDRVSYEQYF.

V usage is TRBV10-2 and J usage is TRBJ2-3, with unresolved D. Germline V gene sequence: CDR1 WSHSY, CDR2 SAAADI. With 5 bases removed from V and 6 bases from J, the gap between germline ends came to 12 bases. The CDR3 sequence is 13 residues long. Written as DNA, the CDR3 is TGCGCCAGCAGTCAACGACCCCAGGATACGCAGTATTTT. This encodes CASSQRPQDTQYF.